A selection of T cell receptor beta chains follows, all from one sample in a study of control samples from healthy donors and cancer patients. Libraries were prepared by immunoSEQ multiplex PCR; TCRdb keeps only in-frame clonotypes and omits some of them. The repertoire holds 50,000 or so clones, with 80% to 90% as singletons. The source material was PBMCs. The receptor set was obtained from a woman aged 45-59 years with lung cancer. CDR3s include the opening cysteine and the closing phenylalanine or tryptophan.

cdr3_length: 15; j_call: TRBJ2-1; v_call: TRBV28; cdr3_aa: CASSFAPTGFREQFF
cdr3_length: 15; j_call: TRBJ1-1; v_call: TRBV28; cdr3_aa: CASSLGGRVNTEAFF
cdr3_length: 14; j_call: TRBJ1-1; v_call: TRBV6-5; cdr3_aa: CASRITGGNTEAFF
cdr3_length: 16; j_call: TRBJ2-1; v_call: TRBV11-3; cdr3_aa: CASSLGISGGAGEQFF
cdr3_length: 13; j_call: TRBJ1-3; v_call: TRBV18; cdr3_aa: CASVGTIDSTIYF
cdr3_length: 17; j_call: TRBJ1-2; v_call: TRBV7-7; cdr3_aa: CASSLAQGPSANYGYTF
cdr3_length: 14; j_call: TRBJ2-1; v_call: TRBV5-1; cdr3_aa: CASSFGNLNNEQFF
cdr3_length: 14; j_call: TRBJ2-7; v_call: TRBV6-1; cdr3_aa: CASSERTGANEQYF
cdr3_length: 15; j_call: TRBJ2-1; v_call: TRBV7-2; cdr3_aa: CASTAQRGTYNEQFF
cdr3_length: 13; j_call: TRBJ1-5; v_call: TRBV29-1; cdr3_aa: CSVGGTDNQPQHF
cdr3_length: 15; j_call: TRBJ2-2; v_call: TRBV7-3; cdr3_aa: CASSFSDRGTGELFF
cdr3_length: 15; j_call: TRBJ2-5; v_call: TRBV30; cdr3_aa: CAWSVGLAGLETQYF
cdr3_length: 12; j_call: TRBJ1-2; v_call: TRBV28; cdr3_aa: CASSRQGYGYTF
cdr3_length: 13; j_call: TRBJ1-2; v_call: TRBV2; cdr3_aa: CASRADVNYGYTF
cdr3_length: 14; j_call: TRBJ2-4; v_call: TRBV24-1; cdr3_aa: CATSDPTGGDIQYF
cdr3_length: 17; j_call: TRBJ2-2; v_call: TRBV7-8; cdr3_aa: CASSYPHRADPTGELFF
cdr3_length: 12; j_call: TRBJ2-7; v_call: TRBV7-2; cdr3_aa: CATSRTSYEQYF
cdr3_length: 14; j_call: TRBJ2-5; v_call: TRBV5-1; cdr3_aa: CASAASSGQQTQYF
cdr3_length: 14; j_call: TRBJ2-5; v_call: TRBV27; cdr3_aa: CASSLYGIGETQYF
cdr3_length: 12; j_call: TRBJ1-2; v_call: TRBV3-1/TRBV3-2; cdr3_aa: CASSQDRGQRTF
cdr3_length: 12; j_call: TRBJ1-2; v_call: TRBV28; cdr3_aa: CASSWSNYGYTF
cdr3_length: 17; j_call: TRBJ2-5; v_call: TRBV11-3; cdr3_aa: CASSLTGTGGFQETQYF
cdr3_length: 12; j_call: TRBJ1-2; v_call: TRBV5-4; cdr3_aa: CASSSKTGGYTF
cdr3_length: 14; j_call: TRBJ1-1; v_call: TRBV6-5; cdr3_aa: CASSPGQGAVEAFF
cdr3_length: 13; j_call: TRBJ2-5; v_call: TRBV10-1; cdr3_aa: CARRTGREETQYF
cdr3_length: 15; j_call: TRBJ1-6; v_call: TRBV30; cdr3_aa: CAWSVTGAGDSPLHF